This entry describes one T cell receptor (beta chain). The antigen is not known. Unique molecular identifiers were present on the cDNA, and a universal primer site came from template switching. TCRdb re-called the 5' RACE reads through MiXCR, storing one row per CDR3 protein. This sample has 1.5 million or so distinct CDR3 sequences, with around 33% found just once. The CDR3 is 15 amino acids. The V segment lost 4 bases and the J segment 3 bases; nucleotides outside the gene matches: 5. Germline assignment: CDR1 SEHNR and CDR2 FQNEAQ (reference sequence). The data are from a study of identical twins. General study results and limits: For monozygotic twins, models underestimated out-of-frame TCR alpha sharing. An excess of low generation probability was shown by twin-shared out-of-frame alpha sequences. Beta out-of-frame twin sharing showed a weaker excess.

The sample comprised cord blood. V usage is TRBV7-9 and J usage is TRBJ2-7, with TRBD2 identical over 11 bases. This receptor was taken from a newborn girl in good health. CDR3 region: CASSSTSGAYYEQYF. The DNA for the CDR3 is TGTGCCAGCAGCTCGACTAGCGGGGCCTACTACGAGCAGTACTTC.